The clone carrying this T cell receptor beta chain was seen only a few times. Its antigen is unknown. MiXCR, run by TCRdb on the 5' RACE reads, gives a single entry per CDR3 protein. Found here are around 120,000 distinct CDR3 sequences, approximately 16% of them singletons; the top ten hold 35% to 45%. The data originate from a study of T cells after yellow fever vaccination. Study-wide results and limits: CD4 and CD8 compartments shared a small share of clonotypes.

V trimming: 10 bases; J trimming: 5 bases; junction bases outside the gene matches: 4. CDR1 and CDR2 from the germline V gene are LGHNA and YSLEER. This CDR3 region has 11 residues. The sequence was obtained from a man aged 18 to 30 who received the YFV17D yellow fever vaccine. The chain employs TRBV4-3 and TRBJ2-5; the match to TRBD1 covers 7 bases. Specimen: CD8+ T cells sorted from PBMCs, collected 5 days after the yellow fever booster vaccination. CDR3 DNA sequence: TGCGCCACCACAGGGGCTGAGACCCAGTACTTC. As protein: CATTGAETQYF.